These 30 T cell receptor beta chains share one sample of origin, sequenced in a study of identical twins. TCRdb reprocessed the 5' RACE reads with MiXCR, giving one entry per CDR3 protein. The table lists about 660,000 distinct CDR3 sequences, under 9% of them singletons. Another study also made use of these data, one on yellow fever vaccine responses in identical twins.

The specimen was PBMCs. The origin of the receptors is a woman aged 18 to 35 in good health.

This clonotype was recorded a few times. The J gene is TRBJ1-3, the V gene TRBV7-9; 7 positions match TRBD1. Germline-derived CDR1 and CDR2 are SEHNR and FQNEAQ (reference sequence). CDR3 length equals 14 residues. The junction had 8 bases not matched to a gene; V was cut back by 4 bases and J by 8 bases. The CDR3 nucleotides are TGTGCCAGCAGCTGGGGACAGACTCTGGACACCATATATTTT. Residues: CASSWGQTLDTIYF.

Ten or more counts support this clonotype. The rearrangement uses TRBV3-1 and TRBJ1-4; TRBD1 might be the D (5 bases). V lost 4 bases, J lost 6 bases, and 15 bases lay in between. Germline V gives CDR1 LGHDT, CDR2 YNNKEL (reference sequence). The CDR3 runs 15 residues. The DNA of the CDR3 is TGTGCCAGCAGCCCTGGTAGGCAGGGCGATGAAAAACTGTTTTTT. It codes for CASSPGRQGDEKLFF.

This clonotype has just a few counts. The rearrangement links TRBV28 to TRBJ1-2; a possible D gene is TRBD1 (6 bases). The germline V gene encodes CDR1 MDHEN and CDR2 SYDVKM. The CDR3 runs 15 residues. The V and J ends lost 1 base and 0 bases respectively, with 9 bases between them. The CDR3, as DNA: TGTGCCAGCAGTTTATTGGACAGTTCTAACTATGGCTACACCTTC. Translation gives CASSLLDSSNYGYTF.

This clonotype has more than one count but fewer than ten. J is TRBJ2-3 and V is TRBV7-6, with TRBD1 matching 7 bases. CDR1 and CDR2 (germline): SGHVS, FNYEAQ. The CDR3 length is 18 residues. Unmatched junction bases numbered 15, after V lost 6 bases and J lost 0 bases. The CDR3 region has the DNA TGTGCCAGCAGGTCTACAGGGGCGAAACCTCTTAGCACAGATACGCAGTATTTT. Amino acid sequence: CASRSTGAKPLSTDTQYF.

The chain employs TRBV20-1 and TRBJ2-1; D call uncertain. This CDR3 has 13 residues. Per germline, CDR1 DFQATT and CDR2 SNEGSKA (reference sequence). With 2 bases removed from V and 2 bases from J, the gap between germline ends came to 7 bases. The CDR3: CSARSSAYNEQFF. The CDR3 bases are TGCAGTGCTAGATCCAGCGCCTACAATGAGCAGTTCTTC.

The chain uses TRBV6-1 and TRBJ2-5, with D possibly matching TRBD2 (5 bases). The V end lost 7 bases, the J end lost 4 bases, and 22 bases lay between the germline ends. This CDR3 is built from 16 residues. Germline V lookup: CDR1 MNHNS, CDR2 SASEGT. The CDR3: CASKEFRETPIETQYF. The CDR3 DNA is TGTGCCAGCAAGGAGTTTAGGGAGACCCCCATAGAGACCCAGTACTTC.

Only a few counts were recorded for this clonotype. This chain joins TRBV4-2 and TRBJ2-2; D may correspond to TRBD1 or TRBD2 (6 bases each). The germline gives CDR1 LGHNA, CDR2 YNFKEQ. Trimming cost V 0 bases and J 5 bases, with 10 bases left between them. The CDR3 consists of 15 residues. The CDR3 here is CASSQEEGGTGELFF. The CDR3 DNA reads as TGTGCCAGCAGCCAAGAGGAAGGGGGGACCGGGGAGCTGTTTTTT.

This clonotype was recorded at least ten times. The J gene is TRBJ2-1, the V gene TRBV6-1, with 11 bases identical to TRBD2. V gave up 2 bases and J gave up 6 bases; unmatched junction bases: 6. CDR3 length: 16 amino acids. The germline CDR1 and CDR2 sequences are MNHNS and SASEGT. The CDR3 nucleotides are TGTGCCAGCAGTGAATCGGGTAGCGGGGGGGGCAATGAGCAGTTCTTC. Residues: CASSESGSGGGNEQFF.

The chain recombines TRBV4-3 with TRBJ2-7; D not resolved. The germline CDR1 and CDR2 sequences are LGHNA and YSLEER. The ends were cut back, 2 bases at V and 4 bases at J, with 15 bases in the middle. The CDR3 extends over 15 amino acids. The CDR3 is CASSQRPESSYEQYF. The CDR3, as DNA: TGCGCCAGCAGCCAACGGCCAGAGAGTTCTTACGAGCAGTACTTC.

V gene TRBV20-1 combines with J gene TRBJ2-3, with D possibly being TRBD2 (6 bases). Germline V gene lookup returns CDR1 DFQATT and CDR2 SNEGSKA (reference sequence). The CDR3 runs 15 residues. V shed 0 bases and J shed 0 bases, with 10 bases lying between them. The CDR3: CSARDYAGSTDTQYF. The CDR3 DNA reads TGCAGTGCTAGAGATTACGCGGGGAGCACAGATACGCAGTATTTT.

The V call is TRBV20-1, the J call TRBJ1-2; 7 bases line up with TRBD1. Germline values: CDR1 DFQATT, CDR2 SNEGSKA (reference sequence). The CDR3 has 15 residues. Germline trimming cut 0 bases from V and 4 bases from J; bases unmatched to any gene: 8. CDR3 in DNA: TGCAGTGCTAGAGATGGCGGCGGGACAGCCTATGGCTACACCTTC. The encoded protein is CSARDGGGTAYGYTF.

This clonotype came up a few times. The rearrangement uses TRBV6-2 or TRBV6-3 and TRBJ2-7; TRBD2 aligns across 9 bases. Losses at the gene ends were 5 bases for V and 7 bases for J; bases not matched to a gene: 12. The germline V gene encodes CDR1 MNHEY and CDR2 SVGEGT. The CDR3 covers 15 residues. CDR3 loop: CASSPPQREVGEQYF. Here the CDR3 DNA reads TGTGCCAGCAGTCCCCCTCAGCGGGAGGTGGGGGAGCAGTACTTC.

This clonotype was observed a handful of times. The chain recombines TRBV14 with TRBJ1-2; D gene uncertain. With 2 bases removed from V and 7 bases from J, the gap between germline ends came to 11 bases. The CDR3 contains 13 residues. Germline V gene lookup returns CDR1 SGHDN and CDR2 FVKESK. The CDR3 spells CASSQNGGGGYTF. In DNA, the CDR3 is TGTGCCAGCAGCCAAAATGGAGGCGGTGGCTACACCTTC.

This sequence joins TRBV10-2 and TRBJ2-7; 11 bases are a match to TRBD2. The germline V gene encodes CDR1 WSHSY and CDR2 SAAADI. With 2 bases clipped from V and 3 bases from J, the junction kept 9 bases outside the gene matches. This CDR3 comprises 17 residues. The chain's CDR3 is CASSEPNFSGRDYEQYF. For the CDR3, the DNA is TGCGCCAGCAGTGAGCCAAACTTTAGCGGGAGGGACTACGAGCAGTACTTC.

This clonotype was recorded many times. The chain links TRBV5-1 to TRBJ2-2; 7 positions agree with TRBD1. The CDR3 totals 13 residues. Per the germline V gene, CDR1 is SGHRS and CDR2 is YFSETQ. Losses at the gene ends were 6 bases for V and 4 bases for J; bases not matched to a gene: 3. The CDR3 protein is CASTRQGTGELFF. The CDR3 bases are TGCGCCAGCACTCGACAGGGCACCGGGGAGCTGTTTTTT.

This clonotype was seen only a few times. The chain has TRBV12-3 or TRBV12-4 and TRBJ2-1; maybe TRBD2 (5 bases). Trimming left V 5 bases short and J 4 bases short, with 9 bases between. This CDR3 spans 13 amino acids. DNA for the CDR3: TGTGCCAGCAGTAGCCGGACTTACAATGAGCAGTTCTTC. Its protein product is CASSSRTYNEQFF.

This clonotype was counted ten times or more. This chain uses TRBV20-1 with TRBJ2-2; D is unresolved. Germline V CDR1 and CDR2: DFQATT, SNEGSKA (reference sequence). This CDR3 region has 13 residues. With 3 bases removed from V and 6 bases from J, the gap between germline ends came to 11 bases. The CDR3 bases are TGCAGTGCTAGGCGCGTCGGCTCCGGGGAGCTGTTTTTT. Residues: CSARRVGSGELFF.

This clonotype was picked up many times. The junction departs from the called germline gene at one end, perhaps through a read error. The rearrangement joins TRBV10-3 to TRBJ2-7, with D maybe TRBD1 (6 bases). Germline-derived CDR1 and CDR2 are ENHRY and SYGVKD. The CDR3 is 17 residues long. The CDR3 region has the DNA TGTGCCATCAGTGAGTCGAACCAGCCTGGGGGCTCCCACGAGCAGTACTTC. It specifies CAISESNQPGGSHEQYF.

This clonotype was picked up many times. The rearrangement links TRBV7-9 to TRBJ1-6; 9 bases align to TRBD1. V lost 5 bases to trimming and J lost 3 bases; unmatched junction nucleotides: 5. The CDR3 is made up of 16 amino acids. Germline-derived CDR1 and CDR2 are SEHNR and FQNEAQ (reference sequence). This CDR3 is CASSPHRGLYNSPLHF. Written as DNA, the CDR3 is TGTGCCAGCAGCCCGCACAGGGGGCTCTATAATTCACCCCTCCACTTT.

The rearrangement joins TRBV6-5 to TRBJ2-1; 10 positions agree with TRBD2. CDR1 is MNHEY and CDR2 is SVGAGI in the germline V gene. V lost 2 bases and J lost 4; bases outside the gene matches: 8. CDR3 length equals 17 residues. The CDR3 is CASSYPLGLADYNEQFF. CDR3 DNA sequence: TGTGCCAGCAGTTACCCCCTAGGACTAGCGGATTACAATGAGCAGTTCTTC.

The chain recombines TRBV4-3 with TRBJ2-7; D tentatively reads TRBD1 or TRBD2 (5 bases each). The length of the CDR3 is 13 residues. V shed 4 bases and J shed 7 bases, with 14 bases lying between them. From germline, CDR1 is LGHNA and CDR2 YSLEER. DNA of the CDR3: TGCGCCAGCAGCCGAGGGGCAGAGGAGGAGCAGTACTTC. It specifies CASSRGAEEEQYF.

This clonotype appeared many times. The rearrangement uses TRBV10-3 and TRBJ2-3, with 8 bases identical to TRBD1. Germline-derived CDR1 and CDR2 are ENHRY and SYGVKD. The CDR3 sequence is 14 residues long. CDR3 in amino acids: CASTGQGSTDTQYF. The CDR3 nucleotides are TGTGCTTCCACAGGACAGGGCAGCACAGATACGCAGTATTTT.

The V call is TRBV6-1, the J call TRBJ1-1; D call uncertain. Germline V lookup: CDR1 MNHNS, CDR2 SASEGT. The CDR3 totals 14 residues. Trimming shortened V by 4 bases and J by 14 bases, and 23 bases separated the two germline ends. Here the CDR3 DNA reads TGTGCCAGCAGTGCGGTGACCGGGGTTTCCTCAGCCTTCTTT. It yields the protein CASSAVTGVSSAFF.

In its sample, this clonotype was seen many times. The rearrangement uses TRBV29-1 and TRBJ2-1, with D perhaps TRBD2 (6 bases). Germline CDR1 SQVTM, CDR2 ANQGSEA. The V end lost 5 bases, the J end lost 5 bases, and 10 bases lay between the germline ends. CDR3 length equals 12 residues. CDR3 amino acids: CSVRRVDNEQFF. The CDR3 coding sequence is TGCAGCGTTCGGAGGGTGGACAATGAGCAGTTCTTC.

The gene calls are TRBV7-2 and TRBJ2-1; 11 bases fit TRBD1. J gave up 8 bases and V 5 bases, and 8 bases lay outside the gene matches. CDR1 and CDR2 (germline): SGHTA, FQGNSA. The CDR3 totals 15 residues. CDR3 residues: CASSPGQGADDEQFF. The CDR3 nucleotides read TGTGCCAGCAGCCCTGGACAGGGGGCTGACGATGAGCAGTTCTTC.

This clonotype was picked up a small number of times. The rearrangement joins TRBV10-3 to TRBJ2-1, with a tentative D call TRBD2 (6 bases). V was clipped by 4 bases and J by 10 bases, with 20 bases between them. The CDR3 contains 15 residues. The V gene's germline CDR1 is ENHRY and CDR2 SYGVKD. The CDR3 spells CAISGRDSHRGEQFF. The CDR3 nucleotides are TGTGCCATCAGTGGCCGGGACTCTCACCGGGGCGAGCAGTTCTTC.

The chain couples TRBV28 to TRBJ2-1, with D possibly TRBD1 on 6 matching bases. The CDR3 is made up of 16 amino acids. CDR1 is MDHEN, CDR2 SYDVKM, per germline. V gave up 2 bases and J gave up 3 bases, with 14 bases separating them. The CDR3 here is CASSLNTGPLYNEQFF. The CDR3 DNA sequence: TGTGCCAGCAGTTTAAATACAGGGCCCCTCTACAATGAGCAGTTCTTC.

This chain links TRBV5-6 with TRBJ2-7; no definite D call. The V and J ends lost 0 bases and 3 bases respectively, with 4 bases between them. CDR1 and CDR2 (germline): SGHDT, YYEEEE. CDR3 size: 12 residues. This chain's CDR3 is CASSLAHYEQYF. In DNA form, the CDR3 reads TGTGCCAGCAGCTTGGCCCACTACGAGCAGTACTTC.

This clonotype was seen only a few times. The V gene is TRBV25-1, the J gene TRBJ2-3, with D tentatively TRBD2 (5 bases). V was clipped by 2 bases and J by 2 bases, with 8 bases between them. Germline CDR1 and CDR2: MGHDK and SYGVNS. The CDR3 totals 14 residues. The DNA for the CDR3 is TGTGCCAGCAGTGAACGGGGATACACAGATACGCAGTATTTT. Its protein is CASSERGYTDTQYF. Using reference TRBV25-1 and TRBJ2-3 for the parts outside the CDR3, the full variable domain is EADIYQTPRYLVIGTGKKITLECSQTMGHDKMYWYQQDPGMELHLIHYSYGVNSTEKGDLSSESTVSRIRTEHFPLTLESARPSHTSQYLCASSERGYTDTQYFGPGTRLTVL.

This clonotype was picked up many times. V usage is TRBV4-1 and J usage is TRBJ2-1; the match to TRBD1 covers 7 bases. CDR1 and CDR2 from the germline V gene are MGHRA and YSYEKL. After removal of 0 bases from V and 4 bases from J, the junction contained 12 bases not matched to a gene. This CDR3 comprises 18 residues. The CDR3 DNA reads TGCGCCAGCAGCCAAGAAGAGGCAGGGGGTCCCTCTTACAATGAGCAGTTCTTC. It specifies CASSQEEAGGPSYNEQFF.